The clone carrying this T cell receptor (beta chain) has only one observation. Antigen unknown. These data belong to a study of cytomegalovirus exposure and HLA in healthy donors. PCR primers comprised 60 Vbeta and 13 Jbeta primers. Sequenced by immunoSEQ multiplex PCR; TCRdb stores in-frame clones only, minus some. The repertoire holds about 98,000 clones, with roughly 70% as singletons. General study points: Common viral pathogens (according to a later analysis) appeared linked to several of the most significant clusters. Despite most TCR sequences being rare, some public TCRs occurred in many donors.

Germline CDR1 and CDR2: GTSNPN and SVGIG (reference sequence). This CDR3 comprises 13 residues. V was cut by 8 bases and J by 4 bases, with 17 bases left in between. The V gene is TRBV30, the J gene TRBJ2-5; weak D call: TRBD2 (5 bases). Material: PBMCs. The TCR originated in a man aged 50 or older in good health and CMV-seronegative. Here the CDR3 reads CARKGSRGETQYF. The CDR3 DNA follows: TGTGCCCGTAAAGGCAGCCGGGGAGAGACCCAGTACTTC.